The 22 T cell receptor beta chains in this list originate from one sample, sequenced in a study of T cells in Graves' hyperthyroidism and ophthalmopathy. Amplification of TCR beta CDR3 regions used RNA as the template. First-round RT-PCR targeting the TCR CDR3 was performed with the HTBI primer set. TCRdb processed the multiplex PCR reads anew with MiXCR; each CDR3 protein has one entry. The sample records roughly 600,000 distinct CDR3 sequences, about 14% being singletons. Sequencing input: blood. These receptors all stem from a woman aged 45 to 65 with Graves' ophthalmopathy.

The V and J genes are TRBV18 and TRBJ2-2; D unclear. The V end was cut by 2 bases, the J end by 0 bases, with 4 bases between. The CDR3 spans 14 residues. The germline V gene has CDR1 KGHSH and CDR2 LQKENI. CDR3: CASSPGSNTGELFF. In DNA form, the CDR3 reads TGTGCCAGCTCACCAGGCTCGAACACCGGGGAGCTGTTTTTT.

This clonotype was counted many times. V gene TRBV20-1 combines with J gene TRBJ2-1, with 7 bases fitting TRBD2. CDR1 and CDR2 from the germline V gene are DFQATT and SNEGSKA (reference sequence). CDR3 size: 14 residues. V shed 1 base, J shed 4 bases, and the junction held 4 bases outside the gene matches. Written as DNA, the CDR3 is TGCAGTGCTAGAGGGCTAGCGGTGTACAATGAGCAGTTCTTC. Its translation: CSARGLAVYNEQFF.

The CDR3 reads CAINGLGSYEQYF. The CDR3 DNA reads TGTGCCATCAATGGGCTAGGATCCTACGAGCAGTACTTC. This chain uses TRBV10-3 with TRBJ2-7; the D is unclear. V shed 7 bases and J shed 1 base, with 11 bases lying between them. The CDR3 is 13 residues long. CDR1 is ENHRY and CDR2 is SYGVKD in the germline V gene.

This clonotype was recorded a few times. This chain's CDR3 is CSARGTIVDTQYF. In DNA form, the CDR3 reads TGCAGCGCCCGGGGGACAATTGTGGATACGCAGTATTTT. V gene TRBV29-1 combines with J gene TRBJ2-3, with D tentatively TRBD1 or TRBD2 (6 bases each). Trimming took 7 bases from V and 6 from J, leaving 17 bases between them. The V gene's germline CDR1 is SQVTM and CDR2 ANQGSEA. The CDR3 totals 13 residues.

This clonotype was counted at least ten times. This chain connects TRBV27 to TRBJ1-6; 8 bases match TRBD1. The CDR3 has 17 residues. Germline-derived CDR1 and CDR2 are MNHEY and SMNVEV (reference sequence). V dropped 5 bases and J dropped 10; count of bases not matched to a gene: 16. The DNA for the CDR3 is TGTGCCAGCAGTCCCAACCGCCAGGACAGGGTGGGGTCACCCCTCCACTTT. Translation: CASSPNRQDRVGSPLHF.

At least ten counts were recorded for this clonotype. The chain has TRBV5-1 and TRBJ1-1; D is undetermined. CDR3 length: 13 residues. Germline V gene lookup returns CDR1 SGHRS and CDR2 YFSETQ. V was clipped by 2 bases and J by 5 bases, with 10 bases between them. DNA of the CDR3: TGCGCCAGCAGCTTCCTCCCGGGGACTGAAGCTTTCTTT. Encoded protein: CASSFLPGTEAFF.

This clonotype has at least ten counts. The V gene is TRBV20-1, the J gene TRBJ2-1, with D possibly matching TRBD1 (5 bases). Between the trimmed V and J ends, which lost 6 bases and 8 bases, there was a span of 17 bases. Germline V CDR1 and CDR2: DFQATT, SNEGSKA (reference sequence). This CDR3 contains 13 residues. The CDR3 sequence is CSARPQLGDEQFF. CDR3 DNA sequence: TGCAGTGCCCGTCCGCAGTTAGGGGATGAGCAGTTCTTC.

About this clonotype itself: This may stem from a read error, because a much larger clone lies one nucleotide away. The conserved phenylalanine or tryptophan normally closing the CDR3 is absent here, so this likely arose from a read error. The chain links TRBV20-1 to TRBJ1-6, with TRBD1 as a possible D gene (6 bases). Germline values: CDR1 DFQATT, CDR2 SNEGSKA (reference sequence). V gave up 6 bases and J gave up 6 bases, with 12 bases separating them. This CDR3 is built from 13 residues. Written as DNA, the CDR3 is TGCAGTGCCCTCCGGGGGCTTAATTCACCCCTCCACTCT. Residues: CSALRGLNSPLHS.

This clonotype was counted a few times. The genes are TRBV6-5 and TRBJ1-2; D remains ambiguous. CDR1 and CDR2 (germline): MNHEY, SVGAGI. V was cut by 1 base and J by 8 bases, with 11 bases left in between. This CDR3 spans 13 amino acids. This CDR3 reads CASSYLPRAGYTF. In nucleotides, the CDR3 is TGTGCCAGCAGTTACTTGCCAAGGGCGGGCTACACCTTC.

DNA of the CDR3: TGTGCCAGTAGTACCCCAGCGGGGGTCACCGGGGAGCTGTTTTTT. Translated: CASSTPAGVTGELFF. The chain carries TRBV19 and TRBJ2-2, with 8 bases aligning to TRBD2. V was clipped by 4 bases and J by 4 bases; unmatched bases: 5. This CDR3 is 15 amino acids long. Germline CDR1 LNHDA, CDR2 SQIVND (reference sequence). Looking up the rest from reference TRBV19 and TRBJ2-2 gives the full variable domain: DGGITQSPKYLFRKEGQNVTLSCEQNLNHDAMYWYRQDPGQGLRLIYYSQIVNDFQKGDIAEGYSVSREKKESFPLTVTSAQKNPTAFYLCASSTPAGVTGELFFGEGSRLTVL.

This clonotype came up many times. This chain uses TRBV12-3 or TRBV12-4 with TRBJ2-7; D gene ambiguous. The CDR3 covers 13 residues. Trimming pared 5 bases from V and 4 bases from J, leaving 12 bases between. The CDR3 region has the DNA TGTGCCAGCAGTGTCACCAACGGGTACGAGCAGTACTTC. Its translation: CASSVTNGYEQYF.

This clonotype was picked up many times. This chain links TRBV30 with TRBJ1-2; D is unclear. The CDR3 loop spans 16 amino acids. V lost 0 bases and J lost 2, with 16 bases in between. Germline V gene data show CDR1 as GTSNPN and CDR2 as SVGIG (reference sequence). In DNA form, the CDR3 reads TGTGCCTGGAGTGTACGTTCGACCCTGCAGAACTATGGCTACACCTTC. It is translated as CAWSVRSTLQNYGYTF.

This clonotype was counted between two and nine times. The V and J genes are TRBV4-1 and TRBJ2-3, with a tentative D call TRBD1 (5 bases). Trimming cost V 5 bases and J 4 bases, with 10 bases left between them. The CDR3 is made up of 13 amino acids. Germline V CDR1 and CDR2: MGHRA, YSYEKL. CDR3 in amino acids: CASSDKGADTQYF. The CDR3 region has the DNA TGCGCCAGCAGCGACAAAGGGGCAGATACGCAGTATTTT.

Many counts were recorded for this clonotype. V and J are TRBV7-2 and TRBJ2-4; 10 bases align to TRBD1. Per germline, CDR1 SGHTA and CDR2 FQGNSA. This CDR3 is 14 amino acids long. The V segment lost 6 bases and the J segment 8 bases; nucleotides outside the gene matches: 7. The CDR3 nucleotides read TGTGCCAGCAGAGAACGGACAGGGGGGGACATTCAGTACTTC. Protein: CASRERTGGDIQYF.

This clonotype has more than one count but fewer than ten. The chain joins TRBV29-1 to TRBJ2-3; perhaps TRBD2 as D (5 bases). V lost 3 bases and J lost 3, with 10 bases in between. The CDR3 is made up of 13 amino acids. Germline CDR1 is SQVTM and CDR2 is ANQGSEA. Here the CDR3 reads CSVDDRGTDTQYF. The CDR3 DNA reads as TGCAGCGTTGACGATCGGGGTACAGATACGCAGTATTTT.

J is TRBJ1-1 and V is TRBV6-5; the D is unclear. The CDR3 consists of 14 residues. V gave up 1 base and J gave up 1 base, with 7 bases separating them. CDR1 and CDR2 (germline): MNHEY, SVGAGI. CDR3 amino acids: CASSYLQANTEAFF. CDR3 in DNA: TGTGCCAGCAGTTACTTGCAGGCGAACACTGAAGCTTTCTTT.

This clonotype was observed a handful of times. The chain employs TRBV15 and TRBJ2-7, with TRBD2 identical over 9 bases. V gave up 5 bases and J gave up 0 bases; unmatched junction bases: 8. Germline CDR1 and CDR2: LNHNV and YYDKDF (reference sequence). The CDR3 runs 16 residues. DNA of the CDR3: TGTGCCACCAGCGGTTCGACTAGCGGAAGCTCCTACGAGCAGTACTTC. Protein: CATSGSTSGSSYEQYF. Based on the CDR3 plus reference TRBV15 and TRBJ2-7, the full variable domain is DAMVIQNPRYQVTQFGKPVTLSCSQTLNHNVMYWYQQKSSQAPKLLFHYYDKDFNNEADTPDNFQSRRPNTSFCFLDIRSPGLGDTAMYLCATSGSTSGSSYEQYFGPGTRLTVT.

This chain links TRBV11-3 with TRBJ1-1; 7 bases are a match to TRBD1. The germline V gene encodes CDR1 SGHNT and CDR2 YENEEA. This CDR3 has 15 residues. The ends lost 5 bases at V and 2 bases at J; junction bases unmatched: 8. The CDR3 DNA follows: TGTGCCAGCAGCACGGGACAGCCCTTAAACACTGAAGCTTTCTTT. This gives the protein CASSTGQPLNTEAFF.

This clonotype was observed at least ten times. The chain carries TRBV12-3 or TRBV12-4 and TRBJ2-3; 8 positions agree with TRBD1. The trim removed 1 base at V and 4 bases at J, leaving 1 base unmatched. The CDR3 extends over 14 amino acids. The CDR3 DNA follows: TGTGCCAGCAGTTTAGTACAGGGGGCAGATACGCAGTATTTT. Translation gives CASSLVQGADTQYF.

Worth noting for this clonotype: A much larger clone differs from this one at a single base, so this may be a read error. A read error is likely, as this CDR3 ends without the conserved phenylalanine or tryptophan. The chain links TRBV7-2 to TRBJ2-7; 8 bases agree with TRBD2. Germline trimming cut 2 bases from V and 6 bases from J; bases unmatched to any gene: 3. Germline V gene sequence: CDR1 SGHTA, CDR2 FQGNSA. The length of the CDR3 is 13 residues. The CDR3 nucleotides are TGTGCCAGCAGCTTAAGACGGGAGGGCGAGCAGTACCTC. It encodes CASSLRREGEQYL.

This clonotype was recorded at least ten times. This chain links TRBV5-1 with TRBJ2-5; the D gene is possibly TRBD2 (5 bases). Germline lookup yields CDR1 SGHRS and CDR2 YFSETQ. The CDR3 extends over 14 amino acids. The V gene lost 0 bases and the J gene lost 5 bases, with 11 bases spanning the gap. The CDR3 bases are TGCGCCAGCAGCTTGGCGGACTCCTACGAGACCCAGTACTTC. As protein: CASSLADSYETQYF.

At least ten counts were recorded for this clonotype. V and J are TRBV28 and TRBJ2-1; 8 bases agree with TRBD2. This CDR3 is built from 15 residues. CDR1 is MDHEN and CDR2 is SYDVKM in the germline V gene. Trimming at V came to 2 bases and at J to 7 bases, leaving 7 bases not matched to a gene. CDR3 bases: TGTGCCAGCAGTTTAGAACTTCGGGGGGGTAATGAGCAGTTCTTC. This translates into CASSLELRGGNEQFF.